The T cell receptor beta chain described here comes from a study of regulatory T cells in long-lasting Graves disease. From germline, CDR1 is SGHAT and CDR2 FQDESV (reference sequence). Trimming took off 1 base at V and 5 bases at J, with 14 bases between the two ends. The CDR3 is made up of 15 amino acids. Library construction for TCR beta used iRepertoire HTBI primers and Arm-PCR of CDR3 regions. TCRdb itself ran the multiplex PCR reads through MiXCR, one entry per CDR3 protein. The table records roughly 420,000 distinct CDR3 sequences, roughly 17% of them present only once. This clonotype has just a few counts. The time point: newly diagnosed GD, antithyroid drugs for less than 3 months. The TCR library was made from RNA that had been extracted from PBMCs in TRIzol. The sample also formed part of further work on T cells in Graves' hyperthyroidism and ophthalmopathy.

This chain joins TRBV11-1 and TRBJ2-5; tentative D call: TRBD1 (6 bases). The sequences come from peripheral blood mononuclear cells (PBMCs), collected at new diagnosis, from a patient treated with antithyroid drugs. The TCR originated in a woman in her late teens or twenties with Graves disease. CDR3 nucleotides: TGTGCCAGCAGCTTAGGTACAGCAGGGGACGAGACCCAGTACTTC. As protein: CASSLGTAGDETQYF.